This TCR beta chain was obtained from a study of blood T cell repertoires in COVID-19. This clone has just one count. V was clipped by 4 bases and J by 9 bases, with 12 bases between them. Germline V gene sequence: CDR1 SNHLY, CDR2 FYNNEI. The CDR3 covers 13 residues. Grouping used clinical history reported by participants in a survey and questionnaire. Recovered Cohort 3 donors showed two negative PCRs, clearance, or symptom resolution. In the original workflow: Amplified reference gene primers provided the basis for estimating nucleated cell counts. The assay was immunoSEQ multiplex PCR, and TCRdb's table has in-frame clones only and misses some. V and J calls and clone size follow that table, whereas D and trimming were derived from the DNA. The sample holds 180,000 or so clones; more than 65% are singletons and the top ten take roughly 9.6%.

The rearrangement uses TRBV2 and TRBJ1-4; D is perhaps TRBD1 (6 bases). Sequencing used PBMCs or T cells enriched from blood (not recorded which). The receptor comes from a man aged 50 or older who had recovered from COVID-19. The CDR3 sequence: CASSVSWDKKLFF. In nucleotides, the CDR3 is TGTGCCAGCAGTGTTTCCTGGGACAAAAAACTGTTTTTT.